Following are 10 T cell receptor beta chains from one sample sequenced in a study of Graves' ophthalmopathy and Graves' hyperthyroidism. The TCR beta CDR3 regions underwent amplification from RNA transcripts. HTBI primers were employed in first-round RT-PCR, then a second-round multiplex PCR followed. TCRdb re-derived calls from the multiplex PCR reads in MiXCR, one entry per CDR3 protein. Among about 740,000 distinct CDR3 sequences listed, roughly 40% were seen once. The sequenced material came from peripheral blood. These receptor sequences come from an adult man with Graves' ophthalmopathy.

The chain recombines TRBV5-1 with TRBJ1-1, with D possibly matching TRBD1 (5 bases). Trimming cost V 1 base and J 1 base, with 11 bases left between them. The CDR3 covers 15 residues. Germline V gene data show CDR1 as SGHRS and CDR2 as YFSETQ. CDR3 protein: CASSLFPDRNTEAFF. The CDR3 DNA follows: TGCGCCAGCAGCTTGTTTCCAGACAGGAACACTGAAGCTTTCTTT.

The chain recombines TRBV28 with TRBJ1-2; D is undetermined. CDR1 and CDR2 (germline): MDHEN, SYDVKM. V lost 6 bases, J lost 7 bases, and 18 bases lay in between. The CDR3 contains 14 residues. The CDR3 here is CASSEGRLRGGYTF. For the CDR3, the DNA is TGTGCCAGCAGCGAAGGACGGTTACGAGGTGGCTACACCTTC.

This clonotype was seen a handful of times. This chain uses TRBV2 with TRBJ2-5, with D maybe TRBD1 (5 bases). V lost 2 bases to trimming and J lost 5 bases, with 12 bases between them. The CDR3 runs to 14 residues. Per germline, CDR1 SNHLY and CDR2 FYNNEI. The CDR3 bases are TGTGCCAGCAGTGAACTGGGTTCAGGGGAGACCCAGTACTTC. Translation gives CASSELGSGETQYF.

J is TRBJ2-7 and V is TRBV7-2; 7 bases are a match to TRBD2. The J segment lost 3 bases and the V segment lost 0 bases, leaving 5 bases of the junction unmatched. The germline CDR1 and CDR2 sequences are SGHTA and FQGNSA. The CDR3 is 15 residues long. CDR3 sequence (DNA): TGTGCCAGCAGCTTAGCGGTGGGCGGGGGCTACGAGCAGTACTTC. Translation gives CASSLAVGGGYEQYF.

The V and J genes are TRBV19 and TRBJ1-1; D gene ambiguous. Per the germline V gene, CDR1 is LNHDA and CDR2 is SQIVND (reference sequence). The CDR3 has 13 residues. Trimming cost V 7 bases and J 1 base, with 10 bases left between them. DNA for the CDR3: TGTGCCAGTAAATCGGTCGGGAACACTGAAGCTTTCTTT. This translates into CASKSVGNTEAFF.

Notes on this clonotype: The CDR3 does not end in the conserved phenylalanine or tryptophan, so this is likely a read error. Because the CDR3's place on the DNA is in doubt, the DNA is left out and the CDR3 is given as listed by TCRdb. The chain's CDR3 is CASTPGEV. This chain links TRBV2 with TRBJ1-1. Germline values: CDR1 SNHLY, CDR2 FYNNEI. The CDR3 is 8 residues long, ends included.

This clonotype was found a few times. J is TRBJ1-3 and V is TRBV6-1; D gene ambiguous. Germline V gene sequence: CDR1 MNHNS, CDR2 SASEGT. This CDR3 spans 13 amino acids. The germline V and J ends were trimmed by 6 bases and 3 bases, with 9 bases remaining between them. The CDR3 loop reads CASRWEGGNTIYF. The DNA for the CDR3 is TGTGCCAGCAGATGGGAAGGTGGAAACACCATATATTTT.

J is TRBJ1-1 and V is TRBV4-2; D unclear. This CDR3 spans 15 amino acids. V lost 0 bases to trimming and J lost 0 bases, with 8 bases between them. Germline CDR1 reads LGHNA; CDR2 reads YNFKEQ. The DNA for the CDR3 is TGTGCCAGCAGCCAAGAACCCTTAATGAACACTGAAGCTTTCTTT. Translating it yields CASSQEPLMNTEAFF.

The sample holds a few counts of this clonotype. This sequence joins TRBV7-2 and TRBJ1-5; 7 nucleotides agree with TRBD1. V was clipped by 5 bases and J by 6 bases; unmatched bases: 7. This CDR3 is built from 14 residues. Germline values: CDR1 SGHTA, CDR2 FQGNSA. The CDR3 DNA is TGTGCCAGCAGCCAAGCCACAGGGGTTCAGCCCCAGCATTTT. Amino acids: CASSQATGVQPQHF. The variable domain in full, with the rest retrieved from reference TRBV7-2 and TRBJ1-5, is GAGVSQSPSNKVTEKGKDVELRCDPISGHTALYWYRQSLGQGLEFLIYFQGNSAPDKSGLPSDRFSAERTGGSVSTLTIQRTQQEDSAVYLCASSQATGVQPQHFGDGTRLSIL.

As to this clonotype: An end of the junction differs from the germline gene, which may be a read error. The genes are TRBV10-2 and TRBJ1-5, with D perhaps TRBD1 (5 bases). The CDR3 runs 15 residues. CDR1 WSHSY and CDR2 SAAADI come from the germline V gene. The CDR3 DNA reads TGTGCCAGCAGCCGTAAGGGGATCCAAAATCAGCCCCAGCATTTT. It translates to CASSRKGIQNQPQHF.